Below are 25 T cell receptor beta chains sequenced from a single sample in a study of blood T cell repertoires in COVID-19. Some clones are missing from TCRdb's copy, which holds only in-frame ones; the method was immunoSEQ multiplex PCR. This table has over 100,000 clones, 81% appearing once. The sequenced sample was peripheral blood. The receptors originated from a human donor in a cohort sampled during active COVID-19.

The chain is built from TRBV7-9 and TRBJ1-1, with TRBD1 matching 8 bases. Germline V lookup: CDR1 SEHNR, CDR2 FQNEAQ (reference sequence). CDR3 length: 14 residues. V shed 6 bases, J shed 5 bases, and the junction held 8 bases outside the gene matches. CDR3 region: CASRDGQGGTEAFF. Here the CDR3 DNA reads TGTGCCAGCAGGGACGGACAGGGAGGGACTGAAGCTTTCTTT.

The chain joins TRBV19 to TRBJ2-1; 9 positions agree with TRBD1. In germline, CDR1 is LNHDA, CDR2 SQIVND (reference sequence). The CDR3 spans 15 residues. Trimming removed 3 bases from V and 6 bases from J; junction bases left unmatched: 6. In DNA form, the CDR3 reads TGTGCCAGTAGTATCCACGGGACAGGGATCAATGAGCAGTTCTTC. Its translation: CASSIHGTGINEQFF. Supplemented by reference TRBV19 and TRBJ2-1, the full variable domain reads DGGITQSPKYLFRKEGQNVTLSCEQNLNHDAMYWYRQDPGQGLRLIYYSQIVNDFQKGDIAEGYSVSREKKESFPLTVTSAQKNPTAFYLCASSIHGTGINEQFFGPGTRLTVL.

The chain recombines TRBV29-1 with TRBJ1-2; 10 bases map to TRBD1. The CDR3 covers 15 residues. CDR1 is SQVTM and CDR2 is ANQGSEA in the germline V gene. J lost 0 bases, V lost 4 bases, and 5 bases had no gene match. The CDR3 DNA follows: TGCAGCGTTGTGGGACAGGGGATAGCTAACTATGGCTACACCTTC. As protein: CSVVGQGIANYGYTF.

The chain joins TRBV20-1 to TRBJ2-3, with 12 bases matching TRBD2. The CDR3 runs 15 residues. Germline CDR1 is DFQATT and CDR2 is SNEGSKA (reference sequence). After removal of 3 bases from V and 8 bases from J, the junction contained 9 bases not matched to a gene. The CDR3 here is CSASTTSGRPATQYF. The CDR3 DNA reads as TGCAGTGCTAGTACCACTAGCGGGAGGCCGGCTACGCAGTATTTT.

This clone came up a few times. The chain combines TRBV6-6 with TRBJ2-7; D not certain. This CDR3 has 9 amino acids. V was cut by 8 bases and J by 6 bases, with 5 bases left in between. The germline gives CDR1 MNHNY, CDR2 SVGAGI (reference sequence). CDR3 DNA: TGTGCCAGCGGGCGCGAGCAGTACTTC. Translating it yields CASGREQYF.

The J gene is TRBJ1-3, the V gene TRBV25-1, with a tentative D call TRBD1 (5 bases). V gave up 6 bases and J gave up 3 bases, with 18 bases separating them. The CDR3 consists of 16 residues. The V gene's germline CDR1 is MGHDK and CDR2 SYGVNS. The CDR3 region is CASRALERGSGNTIYF. The CDR3 coding sequence is TGTGCCAGCAGGGCTTTGGAAAGGGGCAGTGGAAACACCATATATTTT.

The rearrangement uses TRBV5-6 and TRBJ2-7; 11 nucleotides align to TRBD1. The V gene end was trimmed by 1 base and the J gene end by 4 bases; junction bases not matched to a gene: 4. The CDR3 has 15 amino acids. CDR1 and CDR2 from the germline V gene are SGHDT and YYEEEE. CDR3 bases: TGTGCCAGCAGCTTGAAAGGGACAGGGGGATACGAGCAGTACTTC. Encoded protein: CASSLKGTGGYEQYF. Variable domain in full (rest from reference TRBV5-6 and TRBJ2-7): DAGVTQSPTHLIKTRGQQVTLRCSPKSGHDTVSWYQQALGQGPQFIFQYYEEEERQRGNFPDRFSGHQFPNYSSELNVNALLLGDSALYLCASSLKGTGGYEQYFGPGTRLTVT.

This sequence joins TRBV7-9 and TRBJ2-5; 10 bases line up with TRBD2. V dropped 7 bases and J dropped 1; count of bases not matched to a gene: 6. The CDR3 length is 15 residues. CDR1 is SEHNR, CDR2 FQNEAQ, per germline (reference sequence). CDR3 nucleotide sequence: TGTGCCAGCATCCTAGCGGGAGCTGTCCAAGAGACCCAGTACTTC. Amino acid sequence: CASILAGAVQETQYF.

The V and J genes are TRBV9 and TRBJ1-5; the D is unclear. This CDR3 comprises 11 residues. The germline CDR1 and CDR2 sequences are SGDLS and YYNGEE. Trimming cost V 5 bases and J 10 bases, with 10 bases left between them. The CDR3 nucleotides are TGTGCCAGCAGGCCGGGGTTACCCCAGCATTTT. Its translation: CASRPGLPQHF.

The rearrangement uses TRBV5-1 and TRBJ2-1; 7 bases align to TRBD2. With 0 bases clipped from V and 5 bases from J, the junction kept 8 bases outside the gene matches. The V gene's germline CDR1 is SGHRS and CDR2 YFSETQ. The CDR3 loop spans 16 amino acids. The CDR3 DNA follows: TGCGCCAGCAGCTTGGATGGCGGGAGAGCCAACAATGAGCAGTTCTTC. This translates into CASSLDGGRANNEQFF.

Comment on this clone: The same CDR3 arises from other DNA sequences in this sample as well. This chain uses TRBV5-1 with TRBJ1-1; weak D call: TRBD1 (6 bases). In germline, CDR1 is SGHRS, CDR2 YFSETQ. The ends were cut back, 0 bases at V and 2 bases at J, with 11 bases in the middle. This CDR3 has 15 residues. DNA for the CDR3: TGCGCCAGCAGCTTGGATAGAGGGGGTAACACTGAAGCTTTCTTT. It translates to CASSLDRGGNTEAFF.

V usage is TRBV6-5 and J usage is TRBJ1-5, with a weak D call TRBD1 (5 bases). The CDR3 is 15 residues long. Germline-derived CDR1 and CDR2 are MNHEY and SVGAGI. The V end lost 10 bases, the J end lost 0 bases, and 16 bases lay between the germline ends. The CDR3 DNA reads as TGTGCCACCGCAAAGGACGGGGGTAGCAATCAGCCCCAGCATTTT. It encodes CATAKDGGSNQPQHF.

The V and J genes are TRBV6-2 or TRBV6-3 and TRBJ1-5, with 12 nucleotides matching TRBD1. In germline, CDR1 is MNHEY, CDR2 SVGEGT. The CDR3 is made up of 17 amino acids. The V gene end was trimmed by 5 bases and the J gene end by 4 bases; junction bases not matched to a gene: 9. CDR3 sequence reads: CASSQYGTGGLNQPQHF. The CDR3 DNA reads as TGTGCCAGCAGTCAATACGGGACAGGGGGCTTAAATCAGCCCCAGCATTTT.

This chain joins TRBV11-3 and TRBJ1-1; 10 bases are shared with TRBD1. The CDR3 extends over 18 amino acids. Trimming cost V 1 base and J 6 bases; bases outside gene matches: 14. The V gene's germline CDR1 is SGHNT and CDR2 YENEEA. The CDR3 nucleotides are TGTGCCAGCAGCTTAGGGGGCTTTGACAGGGGGCTTCTCCCTGAAGCTTTCTTT. Translation: CASSLGGFDRGLLPEAFF.

The CDR3 bases are TGTGCCAGCAGCTTAGCCAGAAAAAACACTGAAGCTTTCTTT. It translates to CASSLARKNTEAFF. This chain connects TRBV7-8 to TRBJ1-1; D is uncertain. V gave up 0 bases and J gave up 2 bases, with 7 bases separating them. Germline V CDR1 and CDR2: SGHVS, FQNEAQ. The CDR3 covers 14 residues.

The CDR3 is CASSQEDRNTEAFF. Here the CDR3 DNA reads TGCGCCAGCAGCCAGGAGGACAGGAACACTGAAGCTTTCTTT. The chain employs TRBV4-1 and TRBJ1-1; weak D call: TRBD1 (6 bases). CDR1 and CDR2 (germline): MGHRA, YSYEKL. The CDR3 runs 14 residues. Trimming pared 3 bases from V and 1 base from J, leaving 9 bases between.

The genes are TRBV7-8 and TRBJ1-4, with TRBD1 as a possible D gene (5 bases). V was shortened by 5 bases and J by 8 bases, with 12 bases between the two germline ends. The CDR3 is made up of 13 amino acids. Germline assignment: CDR1 SGHVS and CDR2 FQNEAQ. CDR3 loop: CASSVRDNEKLFF. In nucleotides, the CDR3 is TGTGCCAGCAGCGTCAGGGATAACGAAAAACTGTTTTTT.

This chain links TRBV5-1 with TRBJ2-1; TRBD2 matches at 9 bases. The germline V gene encodes CDR1 SGHRS and CDR2 YFSETQ. The CDR3 has 11 amino acids. V dropped 5 bases and J dropped 9; count of bases not matched to a gene: 0. The CDR3 sequence is CASRREGEQFF. Here the CDR3 DNA reads TGCGCCAGCAGGCGGGAGGGTGAGCAGTTCTTC.

The chain links TRBV11-2 to TRBJ2-1, with 10 bases matching TRBD2. This CDR3 comprises 16 residues. CDR1 and CDR2 from the germline V gene are SGHAT and FQNNGV. With V trimmed by 4 bases and J by 7 bases, 10 bases remained unmatched. In DNA form, the CDR3 reads TGTGCCAGCAGCTCTACCGGGACTAGCGTTTATAATGAGCAGTTCTTC. This translates into CASSSTGTSVYNEQFF.

The rearrangement uses TRBV7-2 and TRBJ2-7, with a possible D match to TRBD1 (5 bases). The CDR3 totals 15 residues. Germline CDR1 is SGHTA and CDR2 is FQGNSA. Trimming pared 5 bases from V and 0 bases from J, leaving 14 bases between. The CDR3 is CASSPGAGYSYEQYF. CDR3 coding DNA: TGTGCCAGCAGCCCTGGGGCAGGGTACTCCTACGAGCAGTACTTC.

V usage is TRBV19 and J usage is TRBJ2-7; tentative D call: TRBD2 (7 bases). Trimming removed 6 bases at V and 3 bases at J, with 18 bases between. This CDR3 comprises 15 residues. Germline CDR1 is LNHDA and CDR2 is SQIVND (reference sequence). The CDR3 nucleotides are TGTGCCAGTAGCAAGGGGGAGGGTCTCATCTACGAGCAGTACTTC. Translating gives CASSKGEGLIYEQYF.

The genes are TRBV7-2 and TRBJ1-2; D call uncertain. Germline loops: CDR1 SGHTA, CDR2 FQGNSA. This CDR3 comprises 15 residues. The ends were cut back, 5 bases at V and 8 bases at J, with 21 bases in the middle. The CDR3 DNA follows: TGTGCCAGCAGCCCGGAGGTAGGCGCAAGACGGGGCTACACCTTC. Translation: CASSPEVGARRGYTF.

The V gene is TRBV4-3, the J gene TRBJ2-7; TRBD1 agrees at 7 bases. CDR3 length: 16 amino acids. V was pared by 1 base and J by 8 bases, with 14 bases of the junction left unmatched. Germline V gene data show CDR1 as LGHNA and CDR2 as YSLEER. Written as DNA, the CDR3 is TGCGCCAGCAGCCAAGGGTTGTACAGGGGCTTGGTAAAGCAGTACTTC. Amino acid sequence: CASSQGLYRGLVKQYF.

V gene TRBV28 combines with J gene TRBJ2-7; no reliable D call. CDR3 length: 13 residues. Trimming removed 4 bases from V and 0 bases from J, with 7 bases in between. The germline gives CDR1 MDHEN, CDR2 SYDVKM. The CDR3 is CASSWANSYEQYF. CDR3 nucleotide sequence: TGTGCCAGCAGTTGGGCCAACTCCTACGAGCAGTACTTC.

This clone came up once. The J gene is TRBJ2-1, the V gene TRBV18, with 8 bases fitting TRBD2. V was clipped by 0 bases and J by 9 bases; unmatched bases: 7. CDR1 and CDR2 from the germline V gene are KGHSH and LQKENI. CDR3 length: 15 residues. Here the CDR3 DNA reads TGTGCCAGCTCACCACCAGTAGGCGGGAGGTCTGAGCAGTTCTTC. This encodes CASSPPVGGRSEQFF.